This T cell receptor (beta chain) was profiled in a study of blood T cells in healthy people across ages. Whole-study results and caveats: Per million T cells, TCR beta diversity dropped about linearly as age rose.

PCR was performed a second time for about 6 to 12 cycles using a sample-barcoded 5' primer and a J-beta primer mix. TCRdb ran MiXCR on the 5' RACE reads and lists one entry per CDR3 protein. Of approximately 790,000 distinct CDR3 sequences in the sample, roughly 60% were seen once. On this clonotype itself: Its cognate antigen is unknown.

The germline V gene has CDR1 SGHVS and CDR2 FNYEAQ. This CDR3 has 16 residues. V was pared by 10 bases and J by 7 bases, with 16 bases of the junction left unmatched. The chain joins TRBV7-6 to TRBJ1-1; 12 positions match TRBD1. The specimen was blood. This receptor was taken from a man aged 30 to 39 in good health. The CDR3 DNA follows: TGTGCCACCCTGACCCCGACCGGGACAGGGGGCAATGAAGCTTTCTTT. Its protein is CATLTPTGTGGNEAFF.